These T cell receptor beta chains were read from a single sample in a study of blood T cell repertoires in COVID-19. The repertoire was sequenced with immunoSEQ multiplex PCR; TCRdb's copy has only in-frame clones and lacks some. The sample carries fewer than 250,000 clones, 88% recorded once. Source material: peripheral blood. These receptors came from a man in his forties with acute or convalescent COVID-19. CDR3s include the opening cysteine and the closing phenylalanine or tryptophan. D genes are given only for firm matches.

TRBD1 TRBV27 CASGDREEYEQYF
NA TRBV12-3/TRBV12-4 CASSSTPGGGYTF
TRBD2 TRBV6-5 CASARLADTDTQYF
TRBD1 TRBV7-8 CASSFATGGGQPQHF
NA TRBV18 CASSPRETQYF
NA TRBV7-9 CASSSSSRYQETQYF
NA TRBV13 CASSLEGGANEQFF
NA TRBV6-5 CASSLHRYNEQFF
NA TRBV21-1 CASSKGQGISGGITGELFF
TRBD2 TRBV19 CASSMIRGAGGWSSYNEQFF
NA TRBV29-1 CSVELVTKNTEAFF
TRBD2 TRBV10-3 CAISDRAGAVQADTQYF
NA TRBV28 CASCGPDQPQHF
TRBD2 TRBV5-1 CASSLGSGGAETQYF
TRBD2 TRBV30 CAWGLARGTQYF
TRBD2 TRBV7-9 CASSPRGGIYEQYF
NA TRBV4-1 CASSQDSGVPNSPLHF